The sequence of this T cell receptor (beta chain) was determined in a study of cytomegalovirus exposure and HLA in healthy donors. Study-level results: Judged likely to be a sequencing artifact was a cluster of highly shared sequence variants. By HLA locus, TCR association rates varied in a later analysis, with DRB1 showing the most and HLA-C the fewest.

Primers for the PCR totalled 60 Vbeta and 13 Jbeta. Clones were read by immunoSEQ multiplex PCR, and TCRdb kept only the in-frame ones, dropping some. This sample has more than 150,000 clones, with around 82% found just once. Of note for this clone: The antigen remains undetermined.

CDR1 and CDR2 (germline): MGHRA, YSYEKL. The CDR3 has 13 amino acids. Trimming cost V 4 bases and J 6 bases, with 9 bases left between them. V gene TRBV4-1 combines with J gene TRBJ1-4; D is ambiguous. Sequencing used PBMCs. This TCR was sampled from a woman in her 30s in good health and CMV-seropositive. CDR3 region: CASSPRLDEKLFF. The DNA of the CDR3 is TGCGCCAGCAGCCCTAGACTGGATGAAAAACTGTTTTTT.